This T cell receptor beta chain was captured by sequencing in a study of blood T cell repertoires in COVID-19. Study at large: The study drew acute and convalescent COVID-19 samples from the United States, Italy and Spain. T cells, B-cell-depleted T cells, or PBMCs provided the cDNA or gDNA that served as material.

Study processing details: Amplified reference gene primers provided the basis for estimating nucleated cell counts. TCRdb's table, derived via immunoSEQ multiplex PCR, lists solely in-frame clones and lacks some. The V and J calls and clone size come from that table; D and trimming were worked out from the DNA. The table records 250,000 to 350,000 clones, around 90% of them present only once. Seattle researchers signed up patients amid active infection and tracked them longitudinally. The CDR3 has 15 amino acids. Germline V gene data show CDR1 as MDHEN and CDR2 as SYDVKM. Losses at the gene ends were 5 bases for V and 6 bases for J; bases not matched to a gene: 5.

Source material: peripheral blood. The chain uses TRBV28 and TRBJ1-6; 9 nucleotides align to TRBD1. The clonotype originates from a woman in her 30s with COVID-19, enrolled during active disease. The CDR3 region is CASSPQGQGNSPLHF. In nucleotides, the CDR3 is TGTGCCAGCAGTCCCCAGGGACAGGGTAATTCACCCCTCCACTTT.